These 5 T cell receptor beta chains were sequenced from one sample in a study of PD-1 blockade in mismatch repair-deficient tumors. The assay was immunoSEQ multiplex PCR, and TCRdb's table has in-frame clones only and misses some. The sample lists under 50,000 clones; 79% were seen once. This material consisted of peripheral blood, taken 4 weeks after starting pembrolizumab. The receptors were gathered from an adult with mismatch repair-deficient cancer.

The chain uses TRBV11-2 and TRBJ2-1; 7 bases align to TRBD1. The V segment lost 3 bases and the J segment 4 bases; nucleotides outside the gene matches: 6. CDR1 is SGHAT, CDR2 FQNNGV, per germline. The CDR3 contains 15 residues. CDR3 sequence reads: CASSLVTGLYNEQFF. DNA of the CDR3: TGTGCCAGCAGCTTGGTGACAGGGTTATACAATGAGCAGTTCTTC.

For the CDR3, the DNA is TGTGCCAGCAGCTTACTCGGACTAGCAGGGGATACGCAGTATTTT. Protein sequence: CASSLLGLAGDTQYF. The chain uses TRBV7-2 and TRBJ2-3; 8 nucleotides align to TRBD2. Trimming took 2 bases from V and 6 from J; bases not matched to a gene: 7. Germline V gives CDR1 SGHTA, CDR2 FQGNSA. This CDR3 has 15 residues.

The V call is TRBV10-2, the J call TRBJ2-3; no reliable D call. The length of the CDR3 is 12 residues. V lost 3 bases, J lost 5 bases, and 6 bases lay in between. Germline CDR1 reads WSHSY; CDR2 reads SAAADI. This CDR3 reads CASSELGDTQYF. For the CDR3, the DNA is TGCGCCAGCAGTGAATTGGGAGATACGCAGTATTTT.

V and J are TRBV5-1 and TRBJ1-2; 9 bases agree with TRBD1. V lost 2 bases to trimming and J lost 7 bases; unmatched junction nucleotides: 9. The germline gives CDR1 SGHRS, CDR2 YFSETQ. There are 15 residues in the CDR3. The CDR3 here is CASSFGTGRNAGYTF. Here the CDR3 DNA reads TGCGCCAGCAGCTTCGGGACAGGGAGGAATGCTGGCTACACCTTC.

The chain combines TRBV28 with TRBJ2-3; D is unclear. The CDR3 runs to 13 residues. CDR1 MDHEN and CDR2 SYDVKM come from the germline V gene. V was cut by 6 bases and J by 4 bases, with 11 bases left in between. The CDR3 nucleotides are TGTGCCAGCAGCGCACCAAGCCCAGATACGCAGTATTTT. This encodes CASSAPSPDTQYF.